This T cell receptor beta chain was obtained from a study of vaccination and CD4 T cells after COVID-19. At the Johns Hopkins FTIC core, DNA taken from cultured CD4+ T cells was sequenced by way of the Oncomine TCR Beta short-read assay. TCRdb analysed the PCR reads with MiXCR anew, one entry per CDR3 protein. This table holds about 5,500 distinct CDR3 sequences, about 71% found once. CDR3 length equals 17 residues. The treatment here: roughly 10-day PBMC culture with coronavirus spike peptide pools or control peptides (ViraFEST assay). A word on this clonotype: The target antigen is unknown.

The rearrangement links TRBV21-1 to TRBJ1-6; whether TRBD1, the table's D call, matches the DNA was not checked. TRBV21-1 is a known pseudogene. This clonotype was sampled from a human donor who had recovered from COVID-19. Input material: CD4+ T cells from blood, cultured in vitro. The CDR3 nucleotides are TGTGCCAGCAGCCTTGGTGCCCCGAGCTCCTATAATTCACCCCTCCACTTT. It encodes CASSLGAPSSYNSPLHF.